This T cell receptor (beta chain) was captured in a study of T cell responses to AZD1222 COVID-19 vaccine. Profiling relied on immunoSEQ multiplex PCR, and the TCRdb table lists in-frame clones only, not all of them. This sample has approximately 150,000 clones; roughly 90% occur once, and the top ten carry approximately 5.6%. The clonotype originates from an adult who received the MenACWY meningococcal vaccine as a control. The sequencing here drew on peripheral blood, taken 28 days after the second dose of the MenACWY control vaccine.

CDR3 in amino acids: CASSYRGAEYGYTF. CDR3 nucleotide sequence: TGTGCCAGCAGTTATAGGGGAGCAGAGTATGGCTACACCTTC. The J gene is TRBJ1-2, the V gene TRBV6-5; maybe TRBD1 (5 bases). CDR1 and CDR2 from the germline V gene are MNHEY and SVGAGI. The CDR3 length is 14 residues. The V and J ends lost 3 bases and 5 bases respectively, with 13 bases between them.